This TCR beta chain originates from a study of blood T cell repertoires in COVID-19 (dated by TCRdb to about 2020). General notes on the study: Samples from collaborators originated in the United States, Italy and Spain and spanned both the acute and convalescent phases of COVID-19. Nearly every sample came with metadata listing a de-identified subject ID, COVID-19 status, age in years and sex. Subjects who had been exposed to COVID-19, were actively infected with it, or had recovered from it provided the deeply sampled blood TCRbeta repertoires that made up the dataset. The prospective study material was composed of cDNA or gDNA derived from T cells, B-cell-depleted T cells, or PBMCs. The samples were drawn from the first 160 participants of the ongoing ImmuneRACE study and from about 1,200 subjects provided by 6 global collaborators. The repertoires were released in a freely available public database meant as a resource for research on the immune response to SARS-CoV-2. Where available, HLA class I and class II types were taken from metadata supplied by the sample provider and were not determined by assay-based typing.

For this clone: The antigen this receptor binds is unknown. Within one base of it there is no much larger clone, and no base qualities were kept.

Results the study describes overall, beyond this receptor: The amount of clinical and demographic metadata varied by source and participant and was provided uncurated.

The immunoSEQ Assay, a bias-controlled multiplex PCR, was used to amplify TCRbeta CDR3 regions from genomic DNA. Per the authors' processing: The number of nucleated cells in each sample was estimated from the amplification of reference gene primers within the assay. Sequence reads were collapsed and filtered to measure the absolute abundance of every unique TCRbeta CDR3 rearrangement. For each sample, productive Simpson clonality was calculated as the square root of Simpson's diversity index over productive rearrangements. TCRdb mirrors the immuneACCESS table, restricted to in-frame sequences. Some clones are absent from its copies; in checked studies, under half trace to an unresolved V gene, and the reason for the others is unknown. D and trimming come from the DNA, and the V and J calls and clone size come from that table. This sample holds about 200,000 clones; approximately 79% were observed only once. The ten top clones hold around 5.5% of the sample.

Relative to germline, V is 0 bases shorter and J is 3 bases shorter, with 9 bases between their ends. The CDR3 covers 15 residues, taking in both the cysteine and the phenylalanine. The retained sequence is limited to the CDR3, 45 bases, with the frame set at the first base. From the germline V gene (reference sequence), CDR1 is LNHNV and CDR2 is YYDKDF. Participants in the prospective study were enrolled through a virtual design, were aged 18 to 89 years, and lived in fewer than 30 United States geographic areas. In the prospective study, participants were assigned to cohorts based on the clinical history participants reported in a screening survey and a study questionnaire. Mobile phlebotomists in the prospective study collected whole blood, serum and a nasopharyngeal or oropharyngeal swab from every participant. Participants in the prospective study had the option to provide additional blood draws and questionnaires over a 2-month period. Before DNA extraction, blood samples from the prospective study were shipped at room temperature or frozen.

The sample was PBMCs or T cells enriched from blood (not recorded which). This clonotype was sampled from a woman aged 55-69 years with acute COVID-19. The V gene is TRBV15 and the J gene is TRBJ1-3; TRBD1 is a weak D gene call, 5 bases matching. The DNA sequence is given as TGTGCCACCAGCAGAGAACCAGGGTTTGGAAACACCATATATTTT. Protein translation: CATSREPGFGNTIYF.